These 27 T cell receptor beta chains came from one sample sequenced in a study of blood T cell repertoires in COVID-19. TCRdb keeps only in-frame clones here, not all; method: immunoSEQ multiplex PCR. The data contain approximately 85,000 clones, roughly 89% of them singletons. The material sequenced was peripheral blood. The receptors come from a man aged 50-60 years with active or convalescent COVID-19.

V and J are TRBV3-1 (or the pseudogene TRBV3-2) and TRBJ1-1; TRBD1 matches 7 bases. Trimming removed 4 bases from V and 6 bases from J; junction bases left unmatched: 2. Germline V CDR1 and CDR2: LGHDT, YNNKEL (reference sequence). This CDR3 is 12 amino acids long. CDR3 in DNA: TGTGCCAGCAGCCCCGGACAGGCTGAAGCTTTCTTT. Its protein is CASSPGQAEAFF.

This clone has just a few counts. For the CDR3, the DNA is TGTGCCAGTAGTTTAGCGGGGGGCCTCAGCGGCTACAATGAGCAGTTCTTC. It translates to CASSLAGGLSGYNEQFF. The chain combines TRBV19 with TRBJ2-1; 10 bases are shared with TRBD2. With V trimmed by 5 bases and J by 3 bases, 10 bases remained unmatched. CDR1 LNHDA and CDR2 SQIVND come from the germline V gene (reference sequence). CDR3 length: 17 amino acids.

The rearrangement joins TRBV15 to TRBJ1-3, with D possibly matching TRBD1 (5 bases). The CDR3 extends over 15 amino acids. Germline V lookup: CDR1 LNHNV, CDR2 YYDKDF (reference sequence). Trimming took 4 bases from V and 1 from J, leaving 11 bases between them. As DNA, the CDR3 is TGTGCCACCAGCATTATGAAGGGGTCTGGAAACACCATATATTTT. Translation gives CATSIMKGSGNTIYF.

The genes are TRBV5-8 and TRBJ1-3; D perhaps matches TRBD1 (6 bases). The CDR3 length is 15 residues. In germline, CDR1 is SGHTS, CDR2 YDEGEE. V lost 3 bases, J lost 7 bases, and 17 bases lay in between. CDR3 protein: CASSSRAGAINTIYF. The CDR3 nucleotides read TGTGCCAGCAGCTCAAGGGCAGGGGCGATCAACACCATATATTTT. Combining the CDR3 with reference TRBV5-8 and TRBJ1-3 gives the whole variable domain EAGVTQSPTHLIKTRGQQATLRCSPISGHTSVYWYQQALGLGLQFLLWYDEGEERNRGNFPPRFSGRQFPNYSSELNVNALELEDSALYLCASSSRAGAINTIYFGEGSWLTVV.

The rearrangement joins TRBV5-1 to TRBJ2-3; D is uncertain. The ends were cut back, 0 bases at V and 9 bases at J, with 11 bases in the middle. The CDR3 covers 13 residues. Looked up from germline, CDR1 is SGHRS and CDR2 is YFSETQ. In DNA form, the CDR3 reads TGCGCCAGCAGCTTGGATCAGCGAGCCACGCAGTATTTT. Translated: CASSLDQRATQYF. Drawing the rest from reference TRBV5-1 and TRBJ2-3, the complete variable domain is KAGVTQTPRYLIKTRGQQVTLSCSPISGHRSVSWYQQTPGQGLQFLFEYFSETQRNKGNFPGRFSGRQFSNSRSEMNVSTLELGDSALYLCASSLDQRATQYFGPGTRLTVL.

A remark on this clone: At one of its ends the junction is not consistent with the germline gene, which may arise from a read error. The CDR3 protein is CATSDLMGQSRYF. Written as DNA, the CDR3 is TGTGCCACCAGTGATTTGATGGGACAGTCACGGTATTTT. This chain joins TRBV24-1 and TRBJ1-5, with 7 bases lining up with TRBD1. Per germline, CDR1 KGHDR and CDR2 SFDVKD. The CDR3 extends over 13 amino acids.

V gene TRBV5-8 combines with J gene TRBJ2-7; weak D call: TRBD1 (5 bases). V was pared by 4 bases and J by 7 bases, with 9 bases between. The CDR3 is 11 amino acids. The V gene's germline CDR1 is SGHTS and CDR2 YDEGEE. Here the CDR3 DNA reads TGTGCCAGCAGCGCAGGGTGGGAGCAGTACTTC. Residues: CASSAGWEQYF. The entire variable domain, with the rest obtained from reference TRBV5-8 and TRBJ2-7, is as follows: EAGVTQSPTHLIKTRGQQATLRCSPISGHTSVYWYQQALGLGLQFLLWYDEGEERNRGNFPPRFSGRQFPNYSSELNVNALELEDSALYLCASSAGWEQYFGPGTRLTVT.

The J gene is TRBJ2-7, the V gene TRBV29-1; possibly TRBD1 for D (5 bases). Germline V gene sequence: CDR1 SQVTM, CDR2 ANQGSEA. The CDR3 is made up of 12 amino acids. Trimming cost V 4 bases and J 3 bases, with 10 bases left between them. CDR3 protein: CSVAPQGYEQYF. The DNA of the CDR3 is TGCAGCGTTGCCCCTCAGGGCTACGAGCAGTACTTC.

Only a few counts were recorded for this clone. V gene TRBV12-3 or TRBV12-4 combines with J gene TRBJ1-5; tentative D call: TRBD1 (5 bases). The CDR3 is made up of 13 amino acids. V dropped 8 bases and J dropped 4 bases, with 12 bases sitting between them. The CDR3 spells CASAQAMNQPQHF. In DNA, the CDR3 is TGTGCCAGCGCACAGGCGATGAATCAGCCCCAGCATTTT.

V usage is TRBV4-2 and J usage is TRBJ2-3, with D perhaps TRBD1 (6 bases). Germline-derived CDR1 and CDR2 are LGHNA and YNFKEQ. The ends were cut back, 5 bases at V and 0 bases at J, with 9 bases in the middle. The CDR3 contains 14 residues. The CDR3: CASSSTGSTDTQYF. In DNA form, the CDR3 reads TGTGCCAGCAGCTCCACAGGGAGCACAGATACGCAGTATTTT.

V is TRBV18 and J is TRBJ2-7; tentative D call: TRBD2 (6 bases). Germline CDR1 is KGHSH and CDR2 is LQKENI. The CDR3 is made up of 13 amino acids. V was cut by 11 bases and J by 2 bases, with 16 bases left in between. The CDR3 here is CAVARGGTYEQYF. CDR3 in DNA: TGTGCCGTCGCCCGGGGCGGGACCTACGAGCAGTACTTC.

DNA of the CDR3: TGTGCCAGCAGCTCTATACTTGGCGGGGATGGGACAGATACGCAGTATTTT. It codes for CASSSILGGDGTDTQYF. The chain combines TRBV3-1 (or the pseudogene TRBV3-2) with TRBJ2-3, with D perhaps TRBD2 (6 bases). The CDR3 has 17 residues. Trimming shortened V by 5 bases and J by 3 bases, and 21 bases separated the two germline ends. CDR1 is LGHDT and CDR2 is YNNKEL in the germline V gene (reference sequence).

The chain has TRBV19 and TRBJ2-1; TRBD2 aligns across 7 bases. There are 14 residues in the CDR3. V was pared by 7 bases and J by 0 bases, with 3 bases of the junction left unmatched. The germline CDR1 and CDR2 sequences are LNHDA and SQIVND (reference sequence). The CDR3 reads CASNWGGSYNEQFF. CDR3 coding DNA: TGTGCCAGTAATTGGGGGGGCTCCTACAATGAGCAGTTCTTC. Together with reference TRBV19 and TRBJ2-1, the CDR3 gives the full variable domain: DGGITQSPKYLFRKEGQNVTLSCEQNLNHDAMYWYRQDPGQGLRLIYYSQIVNDFQKGDIAEGYSVSREKKESFPLTVTSAQKNPTAFYLCASNWGGSYNEQFFGPGTRLTVL.

This chain connects TRBV5-1 to TRBJ2-2; 8 nucleotides match TRBD1. Trimming took 3 bases from V and 5 from J; bases not matched to a gene: 6. Germline V gives CDR1 SGHRS, CDR2 YFSETQ. The CDR3 sequence is 15 residues long. The DNA of the CDR3 is TGCGCCAGCAGCTCCGGGACAGGCGATACCGGGGAGCTGTTTTTT. Translated, it gives CASSSGTGDTGELFF.

This chain uses TRBV2 with TRBJ2-7, with 7 bases lining up with TRBD1. Germline CDR1 SNHLY, CDR2 FYNNEI. V lost 2 bases and J lost 4; bases outside the gene matches: 5. The CDR3 runs 14 residues. Here the CDR3 reads CASSEQGVGYEQYF. The CDR3 DNA is TGTGCCAGCAGTGAACAGGGGGTCGGATACGAGCAGTACTTC.

The chain uses TRBV5-6 and TRBJ1-6; D is unclear. CDR3 length: 16 amino acids. V gave up 5 bases and J gave up 3 bases, with 15 bases separating them. The germline V gene encodes CDR1 SGHDT and CDR2 YYEEEE. The CDR3 here is CASSKDTTRYNSPLHF. In DNA, the CDR3 is TGTGCCAGCAGTAAAGACACGACCCGCTATAATTCACCCCTCCACTTT.

This chain joins TRBV7-8 and TRBJ2-2; 9 nucleotides line up with TRBD1. The CDR3 runs 15 residues. CDR1 is SGHVS and CDR2 is FQNEAQ in the germline V gene. V lost 5 bases and J lost 5; bases outside the gene matches: 6. The CDR3 is CASSPGQGWTGELFF. The DNA of the CDR3 is TGTGCCAGCAGCCCTGGACAGGGGTGGACCGGGGAGCTGTTTTTT.

The chain is built from TRBV27 and TRBJ1-1, with 9 nucleotides matching TRBD1. Losses at the gene ends were 4 bases for V and 2 bases for J; bases not matched to a gene: 5. This CDR3 has 15 amino acids. Germline assignment: CDR1 MNHEY and CDR2 SMNVEV (reference sequence). The chain's CDR3 is CASSYTGGFNTEAFF. In nucleotides, the CDR3 is TGTGCCAGCAGTTATACAGGGGGCTTTAACACTGAAGCTTTCTTT.

This clone has only one observation. The chain employs TRBV5-6 and TRBJ1-1, with D possibly TRBD1 on 6 matching bases. CDR1 SGHDT and CDR2 YYEEEE come from the germline V gene. The CDR3 spans 14 residues. Trimming stripped 1 base from V and 1 base from J, with 8 bases between. Written as DNA, the CDR3 is TGTGCCAGCAGCTTGAAGGGGGAGAACACTGAAGCTTTCTTT. It is translated as CASSLKGENTEAFF.

V is TRBV7-2 and J is TRBJ2-7; the D gene is possibly TRBD2 (5 bases). The CDR3 loop spans 17 amino acids. Germline assignment: CDR1 SGHTA and CDR2 FQGNSA. V lost 5 bases, J lost 2 bases, and 22 bases lay in between. The CDR3 spells CASSQRPRLPVTYEQYF. The CDR3 DNA is TGTGCCAGCAGCCAGCGGCCCAGACTCCCAGTAACCTACGAGCAGTACTTC. The whole variable domain, filled in from reference TRBV7-2 and TRBJ2-7, reads GAGVSQSPSNKVTEKGKDVELRCDPISGHTALYWYRQSLGQGLEFLIYFQGNSAPDKSGLPSDRFSAERTGGSVSTLTIQRTQQEDSAVYLCASSQRPRLPVTYEQYFGPGTRLTVT.

This clone was counted a few times. The J gene is TRBJ2-1, the V gene TRBV11-2, with 9 bases lining up with TRBD1. There are 17 residues in the CDR3. V was clipped by 1 base and J by 6 bases; unmatched bases: 10. Germline V gives CDR1 SGHAT, CDR2 FQNNGV. CDR3 in DNA: TGTGCCAGCAGCTTAGCATCCGCGGGACAGGGAGTCAATGAGCAGTTCTTC. Amino acid sequence: CASSLASAGQGVNEQFF.

The chain carries TRBV4-1 and TRBJ1-4, with 7 bases identical to TRBD1. Germline values: CDR1 MGHRA, CDR2 YSYEKL. Losses at the gene ends were 5 bases for V and 7 bases for J; bases not matched to a gene: 7. The length of the CDR3 is 14 residues. In nucleotides, the CDR3 is TGCGCCAGCAGCACCCGACAGGGAGGTGAAAAACTGTTTTTT. It encodes CASSTRQGGEKLFF.

V gene TRBV28 combines with J gene TRBJ1-5; tentative D call: TRBD1 (5 bases). This CDR3 is 15 amino acids long. Trimming cost V 6 bases and J 2 bases, with 14 bases left between them. In germline, CDR1 is MDHEN, CDR2 SYDVKM. This chain's CDR3 is CASRYTGGGNQPQHF. DNA for the CDR3: TGTGCCAGCAGGTATACCGGGGGAGGCAATCAGCCCCAGCATTTT.

The V and J genes are TRBV6-1 and TRBJ2-1, with TRBD2 identical over 11 bases. Germline V lookup: CDR1 MNHNS, CDR2 SASEGT. The ends lost 0 bases at V and 10 bases at J; junction bases unmatched: 14. The CDR3 consists of 18 residues. The CDR3 here is CASSEALFSGGAPREQFF. In DNA form, the CDR3 reads TGTGCCAGCAGTGAAGCGCTTTTTAGCGGGGGGGCCCCCAGGGAGCAGTTCTTC.

This clone was detected only a few times. The chain is built from TRBV6-5 and TRBJ2-3; D is ambiguous. Trimming took 2 bases from V and 0 from J, leaving 9 bases between them. CDR1 is MNHEY, CDR2 SVGAGI, per germline. The CDR3 totals 15 residues. The CDR3 here is CASSYQPGSTDTQYF. CDR3 DNA sequence: TGTGCCAGCAGTTACCAACCCGGGAGCACAGATACGCAGTATTTT.

V gene TRBV5-4 combines with J gene TRBJ2-1, with a tentative D call TRBD2 (6 bases). Trimming took off 4 bases at V and 8 bases at J, with 10 bases between the two ends. Per the germline V gene, CDR1 is SGHNT and CDR2 is YYREEE (reference sequence). This CDR3 has 12 amino acids. CDR3 sequence reads: CASSPAGYEQFF. DNA of the CDR3: TGTGCCAGCAGCCCGGCGGGGTATGAGCAGTTCTTC.

The rearrangement links TRBV7-9 to TRBJ2-7; D is perhaps TRBD1 (6 bases). With 6 bases removed from V and 2 bases from J, the gap between germline ends came to 14 bases. CDR1 and CDR2 from the germline V gene are SEHNR and FQNEAQ (reference sequence). The length of the CDR3 is 14 residues. The CDR3 sequence: CASSCGGAPYEQYF. As DNA, the CDR3 is TGTGCCAGCAGTTGTGGGGGCGCCCCCTACGAGCAGTACTTC.